This TCR beta chain emerged from a study of early T cells in non-severe SARS-CoV-2 infection. There are 13 residues in the CDR3. Germline V gives CDR1 DFQATT, CDR2 SNEGSKA (reference sequence). With V trimmed by 6 bases and J by 1 base, 5 bases remained unmatched. Molecules of cDNA were individually given unique molecular identifiers that were attached to them. TCRdb analysed the 5' RACE reads with MiXCR anew, one entry per CDR3 protein. Here the sample spans 15,000 to 20,000 distinct CDR3 sequences, around 6.1% being singletons. This sequence was found in an adult who was a healthcare worker with PCR-confirmed SARS-CoV-2 infection or an uninfected control (not recorded which). The J gene is TRBJ2-7, the V gene TRBV20-1, with TRBD1 matching over 8 bases. Sequences were obtained from whole blood. The CDR3 bases are TGCAGTGCCTTCCGGACAGGGTCCTACGAGCAGTACTTC. Protein: CSAFRTGSYEQYF.